These T cell receptor beta chains were read from a single sample in a study of T cells in Graves' hyperthyroidism and ophthalmopathy. TCRdb re-analysed the multiplex PCR reads in MiXCR, keeping a single row per CDR3 protein. The sample carries more than 500,000 distinct CDR3 sequences, around 15% recorded once. Sequencing was carried out using blood. These receptors were obtained from a woman under 40 with Graves' ophthalmopathy. Each CDR3 is given with its conserved first and last residue.

V gene,J gene,CDR3 length,CDR3 protein
TRBV6-1,TRBJ1-4,14,CASSNRAANEKLFF
TRBV3-1,TRBJ2-7,15,CASRRIAGGTYEQYF
TRBV16,TRBJ1-1,14,CASSQSSGGTEAFF
TRBV20-1,TRBJ1-4,13,CSASGGVGEKLFF
TRBV11-2,TRBJ2-3,13,CASSRQGTDTQYF
TRBV25-1,TRBJ2-2,12,CASGLVYGELFF
TRBV28,TRBJ2-7,14,CASIKTAGTYEQYF
TRBV28,TRBJ2-5,16,CASRLAGGPVEGAQYF
TRBV7-9,TRBJ2-1,15,CASSPRLATSGEQFF
TRBV15,TRBJ2-2,12,CATSREGGGLFF
TRBV15,TRBJ2-1,17,CATSRLNEAGGYNEQFF
TRBV5-1,TRBJ2-5,15,CASSLERAGRETQYF
TRBV7-9,TRBJ2-3,18,CASSPQAASSPRRDTQYF
TRBV20-1,TRBJ2-3,14,CSARASTVTDTQCF
TRBV7-2,TRBJ2-7,14,CASSLDYFSYEQYF
TRBV20-1,TRBJ2-5,12,CSARDFSETQYF
TRBV18,TRBJ2-5,16,CASSPPGQGDSETQYF
TRBV13,TRBJ2-1,16,CASSLGVTSGYNEQFF
TRBV11-2,TRBJ2-1,14,CASSTGQGSNEQFF
TRBV7-9,TRBJ2-5,13,CASSFGRQETQYF
TRBV5-1,TRBJ2-7,13,CASSTGWGYEQYF
TRBV28,TRBJ2-7,11,CASSLFQSQYF
TRBV7-8,TRBJ2-1,16,CASSLRLGGWYNEQFF
TRBV7-9,TRBJ1-1,9,CASARPSFF
TRBV2,TRBJ1-4,14,CASKDSGPYRLLFF
TRBV2,TRBJ2-3,16,CASSRLAGGLTDTQYF
TRBV6-1,TRBJ1-4,15,CASSELGPPNEKLFF
TRBV28,TRBJ1-5,17,CANSLRPFGEFGQPQHF
TRBV9,TRBJ2-7,15,CASSVGGGSTYEQYF
TRBV3-1,TRBJ2-1,12,CASSQDLGGQFF
TRBV6-2/TRBV6-3,TRBJ2-1,14,CASREIALYNEQFF
TRBV28,TRBJ2-1,15,CASSLRGLLYNEQFF
TRBV7-9,TRBJ2-1,14,CASSLSGLDNEQFF
TRBV3-1,TRBJ1-3,13,CASSQRVENTIYF
TRBV9,TRBJ2-3,16,CASSVDSSAYRGAQYF
TRBV3-1,TRBJ2-1,16,CASSARDGSSYNEQFF
TRBV10-3,TRBJ1-1,15,CAISESTGQGSEAFF
TRBV6-1,TRBJ2-5,17,CASSRGHFSGTQETQYF
TRBV29-1,TRBJ2-5,14,CSVVGTSVKETQYF
TRBV10-3,TRBJ2-7,17,CAISESELGGLAYEQYF
TRBV11-2,TRBJ1-2,15,CASSHESSANYGYTF
TRBV2,TRBJ1-5,14,CASSLTWGNQPQHF
TRBV7-2,TRBJ1-5,14,CASSRPDSHQPQHF
TRBV19,TRBJ2-2,14,CASQRLAGVGELFF
TRBV15,TRBJ2-2,14,CATSSRVGAGELFF